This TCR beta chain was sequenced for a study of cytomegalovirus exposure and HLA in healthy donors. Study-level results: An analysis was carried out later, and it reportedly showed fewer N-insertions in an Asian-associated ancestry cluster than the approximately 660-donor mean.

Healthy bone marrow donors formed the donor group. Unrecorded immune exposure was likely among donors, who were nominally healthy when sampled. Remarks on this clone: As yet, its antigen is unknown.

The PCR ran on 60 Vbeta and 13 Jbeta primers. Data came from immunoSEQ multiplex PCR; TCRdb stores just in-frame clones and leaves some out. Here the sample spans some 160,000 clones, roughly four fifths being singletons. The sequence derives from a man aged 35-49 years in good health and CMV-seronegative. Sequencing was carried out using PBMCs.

CDR3 DNA: TGTGCCAGCAGCTTTCAGGTCCAGAGCTCTGGAAACACCATATATTTT. Protein product: CASSFQVQSSGNTIYF. The V and J genes are TRBV7-2 and TRBJ1-3; D uncertain. The germline gives CDR1 SGHTA, CDR2 FQGNSA. The CDR3 has 16 residues. With 3 bases removed from V and 0 bases from J, the gap between germline ends came to 12 bases. The variable domain in full, completed from reference TRBV7-2 and TRBJ1-3, reads GAGVSQSPSNKVTEKGKDVELRCDPISGHTALYWYRQSLGQGLEFLIYFQGNSAPDKSGLPSDRFSAERTGGSVSTLTIQRTQQEDSAVYLCASSFQVQSSGNTIYFGEGSWLTVV.